This TCR beta chain derives from a study of monozygotic twins with inflammatory bowel disease. This CDR3 has 14 residues. Germline CDR1 reads SGHAT; CDR2 reads FQNNGV. Reprocessing the 5' RACE reads, TCRdb reports a single entry for every CDR3 protein and omits DNA. Recorded for this sample: about 210,000 distinct CDR3 sequences. V gene TRBV11-2 combines with J gene TRBJ2-5. Sequenced material: blood. The receptor was derived from a human donor with ulcerative colitis or Crohn's disease, or a healthy co-twin of an affected twin (not recorded which). CDR3 sequence: CASSLDAVQETQYF. Complete variable domain (other parts from reference TRBV11-2 and TRBJ2-5): EAGVAQSPRYKIIEKRQSVAFWCNPISGHATLYWYQQILGQGPKLLIQFQNNGVVDDSQLPKDRFSAERLKGVDSTLKIQPAKLEDSAVYLCASSLDAVQETQYFGPGTRLLVL.